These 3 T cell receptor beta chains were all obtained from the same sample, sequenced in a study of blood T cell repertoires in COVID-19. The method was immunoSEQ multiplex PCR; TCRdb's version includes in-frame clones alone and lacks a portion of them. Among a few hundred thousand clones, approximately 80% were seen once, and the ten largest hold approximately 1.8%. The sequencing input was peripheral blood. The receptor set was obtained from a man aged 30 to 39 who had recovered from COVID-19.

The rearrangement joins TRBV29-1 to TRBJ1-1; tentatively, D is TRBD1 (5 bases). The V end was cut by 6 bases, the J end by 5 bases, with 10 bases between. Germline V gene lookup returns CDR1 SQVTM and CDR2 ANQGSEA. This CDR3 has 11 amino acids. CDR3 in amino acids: CSVATGTEAFF. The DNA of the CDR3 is TGCAGCGTCGCCACAGGTACTGAAGCTTTCTTT.

The CDR3 bases are TGTGCCAGCAGTGTTGTCAGGGGCCTGAACACTGAAGCTTTCTTT. This encodes CASSVVRGLNTEAFF. The genes are TRBV2 and TRBJ1-1, with D maybe TRBD1 (6 bases). V dropped 4 bases and J dropped 0 bases, with 12 bases sitting between them. The length of the CDR3 is 15 residues. Germline V gene sequence: CDR1 SNHLY, CDR2 FYNNEI.

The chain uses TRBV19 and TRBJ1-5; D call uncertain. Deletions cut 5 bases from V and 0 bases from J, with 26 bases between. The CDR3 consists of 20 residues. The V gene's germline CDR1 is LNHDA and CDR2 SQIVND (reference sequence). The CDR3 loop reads CASSPGEYTTRVNSNQPQHF. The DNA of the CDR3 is TGTGCCAGTAGTCCGGGAGAATACACAACCCGGGTCAATAGCAATCAGCCCCAGCATTTT.